The 13 T cell receptor beta chains below all came from one sample that was sequenced in a study of T-cell reconstitution after alpha-beta-depleted transplantation in children (dated by TCRdb to the mid-2010s). Library preparation was by PCR. The reads were generated on an Illumina HiSeq 2500. TCR library preparation used molecular barcoding, with unique molecular identifiers applied to normalize quantification of the TCRbeta repertoire. TCRdb redid the processing of the public reads, applying fastp at Q25 and MiXCR, and retained in-frame beta chains. Duplicate CDR3 protein sequences are folded into a single record with the most common DNA and genes. The sample table records just over 950,000 distinct CDR3 sequences; roughly 29% of these occur just once. The ten top clones hold 25% to 35% of the sample. What this sample's treatment or condition label stands for: allogeneic hematopoietic cell transplantation with graft depleted of TCRalphabeta T cells and CD19 B cells.

The input for sequencing was PBMCs, mostly from graft donor cells, taken 360 days after TCRalphabeta/CD19-depleted stem cell transplant. Receptors originate from a boy younger than two who had a stem cell transplant for SCID, so the T cells may come from the graft donor.

The rearrangement uses TRBV10-3 and TRBJ2-1; 9 nucleotides align to TRBD1. From germline, CDR1 is ENHRY and CDR2 SYGVKD. With 4 bases clipped from V and 1 base from J, the junction kept 11 bases outside the gene matches. This CDR3 region has 18 residues. The CDR3 is CAISGQNYRGLSYNEQFF. CDR3 DNA sequence: TGTGCCATCAGTGGGCAGAACTACAGGGGGCTTTCCTACAATGAGCAGTTCTTC.

The CDR3 is CSASWQGYQPQHF. The CDR3, as DNA: TGCAGTGCTAGTTGGCAGGGGTATCAGCCCCAGCATTTT. V is TRBV20-1 and J is TRBJ1-5; D possibly corresponds to TRBD1 (6 bases). CDR3 length equals 13 residues. V lost 3 bases and J 5 bases, leaving 11 bases between the germline ends. From germline, CDR1 is DFQATT and CDR2 SNEGSKA (reference sequence).

The chain is built from TRBV15 and TRBJ1-1, with 7 bases that match TRBD1. Germline-derived CDR1 and CDR2 are LNHNV and YYDKDF (reference sequence). After removal of 0 bases from V and 0 bases from J, the junction contained 7 bases not matched to a gene. The CDR3 extends over 17 amino acids. The DNA for the CDR3 is TGTGCCACCAGCAGAGATCTAAGGGGGCCGATGAACACTGAAGCTTTCTTT. Amino acid sequence: CATSRDLRGPMNTEAFF.

The chain joins TRBV20-1 to TRBJ2-7; tentatively, D is TRBD1 (6 bases). V was pared by 5 bases and J by 3 bases, with 17 bases between. In germline, CDR1 is DFQATT, CDR2 SNEGSKA (reference sequence). The CDR3 has 14 residues. The CDR3 region has the DNA TGCAGTGCTCAGGGAAGACAGGTTCTCTACGAGCAGTACTTC. Amino acids: CSAQGRQVLYEQYF.

The genes are TRBV20-1 and TRBJ2-7, with D perhaps assigned TRBD1 or TRBD2 (7 bases each). Germline CDR1 and CDR2: DFQATT and SNEGSKA (reference sequence). This CDR3 spans 16 amino acids. The V end lost 1 base, the J end lost 0 bases, and 16 bases lay between the germline ends. The DNA for the CDR3 is TGCAGTGCTAGAGCCTGGGAGGGGGCCAACTCCTACGAGCAGTACTTC. Encoded protein: CSARAWEGANSYEQYF.

This clonotype was counted a few times. The rearrangement joins TRBV10-3 to TRBJ2-7; TRBD1 might be the D (6 bases). V lost 5 bases and J lost 3, with 11 bases in between. This CDR3 spans 13 amino acids. The germline CDR1 and CDR2 sequences are ENHRY and SYGVKD. DNA of the CDR3: TGTGCCATCAGTAGGGACATGTTCTACGAGCAGTACTTC. Encoded protein: CAISRDMFYEQYF.

The chain recombines TRBV6-1 with TRBJ1-5; TRBD1 matches 9 bases. Germline loops: CDR1 MNHNS, CDR2 SASEGT. This CDR3 region has 15 residues. The trim removed 3 bases at V and 6 bases at J, leaving 6 bases unmatched. The CDR3 loop reads CASSDAGTGLQPQHF. CDR3 nucleotides: TGTGCCAGCAGTGACGCCGGGACAGGGCTTCAGCCCCAGCATTTT.

The gene calls are TRBV15 and TRBJ2-2; tentative D call: TRBD2 (6 bases). V was shortened by 8 bases and J by 6 bases, with 19 bases between the two germline ends. The CDR3 sequence is 15 residues long. Germline V gives CDR1 LNHNV, CDR2 YYDKDF (reference sequence). CDR3 nucleotides: TGTGCCACCCGGCCACGGGGGTGGAAGGCCGGGGAGCTGTTTTTT. This codes for CATRPRGWKAGELFF.

This rearrangement joins TRBV2 to TRBJ2-5, with TRBD2 matching over 10 bases. Germline CDR1 and CDR2: SNHLY and FYNNEI. J was trimmed by 0 bases and V by 6 bases; bases with no gene match: 4. The CDR3 totals 15 residues. The CDR3 loop reads CASRPLAGYQETQYF. DNA of the CDR3: TGTGCCAGCAGACCACTAGCGGGGTACCAAGAGACCCAGTACTTC.

The J gene is TRBJ2-5, the V gene TRBV28, with TRBD1 matching over 9 bases. Germline trimming cut 6 bases from V and 6 bases from J; bases unmatched to any gene: 14. Per germline, CDR1 MDHEN and CDR2 SYDVKM. The CDR3 runs to 16 residues. Written as DNA, the CDR3 is TGTGCCAGCAGCCACCACTTAGGGACAGGGTTGAAGACCCAGTACTTC. This codes for CASSHHLGTGLKTQYF.

This chain connects TRBV15 to TRBJ2-1, with TRBD2 matching over 10 bases. The CDR3 is 14 amino acids. Germline V gene lookup returns CDR1 LNHNV and CDR2 YYDKDF (reference sequence). V lost 8 bases and J lost 8; bases outside the gene matches: 9. The CDR3 sequence: CATRSGGAVDEQFF. CDR3 sequence (DNA): TGTGCCACCCGAAGCGGGGGGGCCGTGGATGAGCAGTTCTTC. The whole variable domain, remainder taken from reference TRBV15 and TRBJ2-1, is DAMVIQNPRYQVTQFGKPVTLSCSQTLNHNVMYWYQQKSSQAPKLLFHYYDKDFNNEADTPDNFQSRRPNTSFCFLDIRSPGLGDTAMYLCATRSGGAVDEQFFGPGTRLTVL.

This clonotype was seen a few times. The chain is built from TRBV28 and TRBJ1-1, with D possibly being TRBD1 (5 bases). This CDR3 contains 15 residues. Germline lookup yields CDR1 MDHEN and CDR2 SYDVKM. V lost 5 bases and J 5 bases, leaving 18 bases between the germline ends. CDR3 in amino acids: CASSPLQEGETEAFF. CDR3 nucleotides: TGTGCCAGCAGTCCCCTACAGGAAGGGGAGACTGAAGCTTTCTTT. The variable domain in full, with the rest retrieved from reference TRBV28 and TRBJ1-1, is DVKVTQSSRYLVKRTGEKVFLECVQDMDHENMFWYRQDPGLGLRLIYFSYDVKMKEKGDIPEGYSVSREKKERFSLILESASTNQTSMYLCASSPLQEGETEAFFGQGTRLTVV.

This chain connects TRBV7-8 to TRBJ2-3; D is ambiguous. This CDR3 spans 16 amino acids. The V gene lost 2 bases and the J gene lost 3 bases, with 15 bases spanning the gap. Germline V lookup: CDR1 SGHVS, CDR2 FQNEAQ. The CDR3 loop is CASSLRLINPTDTQYF. In DNA, the CDR3 is TGTGCCAGCAGCTTAAGGTTAATAAACCCAACAGATACGCAGTATTTT.